The sequence of this T cell receptor (beta chain) was determined in a study of shared clonotypes between healthy human individuals. Germline V lookup: CDR1 MNHEY, CDR2 SVGAGI. After removal of 6 bases from V and 4 bases from J, the junction contained 1 base not matched to a gene. This CDR3 has 14 amino acids. Whole-study results and caveats: All-four-donor shared clonotypes had higher generation probabilities than non-shared clonotypes did.

Sequencing was performed with immunoSEQ multiplex PCR; in TCRdb, only in-frame clones are kept and a portion is missing. The sample carries roughly 1,600,000 clones, around 98.5% recorded once. This clone was seen once. What it binds is not known. The TCR was taken from a man aged 25-45 years in good health. This chain links TRBV6-5 with TRBJ2-7; 15 nucleotides line up with TRBD2. Sequenced input: naive CD4+ T cells sorted from blood. Subset specified: CD45RA+ positively selected. In nucleotides, the CDR3 is TGTGCCAGCAGAGGACTAGCGGGAGGGTACGAGCAGTACTTC. The encoded protein is CASRGLAGGYEQYF.